These T cell receptor beta chains were read from a single sample in a study of T cells in Graves' hyperthyroidism and ophthalmopathy. Each CDR3 protein gets one entry after TCRdb re-called the multiplex PCR reads with MiXCR. The profile shows about 480,000 distinct CDR3 sequences, about 20% of them singletons. The sequenced sample consisted of blood. Receptors were obtained from a woman in her 70s with Graves' ophthalmopathy. The CDR3 runs from the conserved cysteine through the conserved F or W. A D gene is named only where the DNA matches it firmly. The size of a clone is reported for some rows only, either as once, few or many, or as a class for expanded clones.

V gene	J gene	clone size	D gene	CDR3 DNA	CDR3 protein
TRBV4-3	TRBJ1-1	many	-	TGCGCCAGCAGCCCGAGTGTGGGACTGGCAGCTTTCTTT	CASSPSVGLAAFF
TRBV27	TRBJ2-1	many	TRBD2	TGTGCCAGCAAAGCTAGCGGGGGACATGAGCAGTTCTTC	CASKASGGHEQFF
TRBV20-1	TRBJ2-2	few	-	TGCAGTGCAGCGAACACCGGGGAGCTGTTTTTT	CSAANTGELFF
TRBV27	TRBJ2-1	many	TRBD2	TGTGCCAGCATTGGGACTAGCGGTTACAATGAGCAGTTCTTC	CASIGTSGYNEQFF
TRBV2	TRBJ2-7	many	-	TGTGCCAGCCAGAAGGAACTCTACGAGCAGTACTTC	CASQKELYEQYF
TRBV7-2	TRBJ1-3	many	TRBD1	TGTGCCAGCAGCTTAGGAGGGACAGTCTCTGGAAACACCATATATTTT	CASSLGGTVSGNTIYF
TRBV10-3	TRBJ2-7	-	-	TGTGCCATCAGCGATAGCGGACGATACGAGCAGTACTTC	CAISDSGRYEQYF
TRBV20-1	TRBJ2-1	few	TRBD2	TGCAGTGCACCGGGACTAGCTATCCAAGAGCAGTTCTTC	CSAPGLAIQEQFF
TRBV10-3	TRBJ2-3	-	TRBD2	TGTGCCACTCAGACTAGCGGGGGATTGGATACGCAGTATTTT	CATQTSGGLDTQYF
TRBV5-1	TRBJ2-7	-	TRBD2	TGCGCCAGCAGCTTGGTGGCTAGCGGGAGCAATCAGGAGCAGTACTTC	CASSLVASGSNQEQYF
TRBV28	TRBJ2-7	many	-	TGTGCCAGCAGTTTAGAGGGGGGGGCGTACGAGCAGTACTTC	CASSLEGGAYEQYF
TRBV7-3	TRBJ2-2	-	TRBD2	TGTGCCAGCGGATACTCGGGAGGCCGCTTACGTGGGGAGCTGTTTTTT	CASGYSGGRLRGELFF
TRBV5-5	TRBJ2-7	few	-	TGTGCCAGCAGCGGCCCCCCCGGGATTAACTACGAGCAGTACTTC	CASSGPPGINYEQYF
TRBV3-1	TRBJ1-1	-	-	TGTGCCAGCAGCCAGGGGGCGTTGAGCACTGAAGCTTTCTTT	CASSQGALSTEAFF
TRBV6-1	TRBJ2-2	many	-	TGTGCCAGCACCCCCGGCTGGCTAGGCGACACCGGGGAGCTGTTTTTT	CASTPGWLGDTGELFF
TRBV15	TRBJ2-7	few	-	TGTGCCACCAGCAGAGAGTCTCGGATCTACGAGCAGTACTTC	CATSRESRIYEQYF
TRBV12-3/TRBV12-4	TRBJ2-5	many	TRBD2	TGTGCCAGCAGACGCGAGACTAGCGGGGAAGAGACCCAGTACTTC	CASRRETSGEETQYF
TRBV28	TRBJ1-2	many	-	TGTGCCAGCAGTGAGGGTAGAACTAACTATGGCTACACCTTC	CASSEGRTNYGYTF
TRBV5-6	TRBJ1-5	-	TRBD1	TGTGCCAGCAGCGAAAACAGGGGTCTCTATCAGCCCCAGCATTTT	CASSENRGLYQPQHF
TRBV12-3/TRBV12-4	TRBJ2-2	few	-	TGTGCCAGCAGCCCCAAAGACACCGGGGAGCTGTTTTTT	CASSPKDTGELFF
TRBV6-1	TRBJ2-5	few	-	TGTGCCAGCAGACAGAAGGAGACCCAGTACTTC	CASRQKETQYF
TRBV19	TRBJ2-2	-	TRBD1	TGTGCCAGTAGTGTCCACAGGGGGCTAAACACCGGGGAGCTGTTTTTT	CASSVHRGLNTGELFF
TRBV18	TRBJ1-1	few	-	TGTGCCAGCTCACCGGCGGCTCAGGGGGAAGCTTTCTTT	CASSPAAQGEAFF
TRBV20-1	TRBJ2-1	many	TRBD2	TGCAGTGCTAGAGATAGCGGGAGACATTGGGAGCAGTTCTTC	CSARDSGRHWEQFF
TRBV6-2/TRBV6-3	TRBJ2-5	many	TRBD2	TGTGCCAGCCGTGCTAGCGGGAGTAATCGAGAGACCCAGTACTTC	CASRASGSNRETQYF
TRBV19	TRBJ1-2	-	-	TGTGCCAGTACCCTCAGGCAGGGCTATGGCTACACCTTC	CASTLRQGYGYTF
TRBV19	TRBJ1-5	-	-	TGTGCCACTCTAGACCAAGCAAGCAATCAGCCCCAGCATTTT	CATLDQASNQPQHF
TRBV29-1	TRBJ2-1	-	TRBD1	TGCAGCGGGCACAGGGGGAGCTCCTACAATGAGCAGTTCTTC	CSGHRGSSYNEQFF
TRBV5-1	TRBJ2-1	-	-	TGCGCCAGCAGTTGGAAGGGAGCCGAGCCCTTTTTCGATGAGCAGTTCTTC	CASSWKGAEPFFDEQFF
TRBV12-3/TRBV12-4	TRBJ2-7	-	TRBD1	TGTGCCAGCAGTTTGTGGACAGGGTGGGAGGAGCAGTACTTC	CASSLWTGWEEQYF
TRBV28	TRBJ2-4	few	-	TGTGCCAGCAGTTTGGGTAACAAAAACATTCAGTACTTC	CASSLGNKNIQYF
TRBV18	TRBJ1-4	few	-	TGTGCCAGCTCACGCAACTCGGGTCCCGAAAAACTGTTTTTT	CASSRNSGPEKLFF
TRBV18	TRBJ2-7	-	TRBD1	TGTGCCAGCTCACCACCAGGACAGGCCACTCCGCAGTACTTC	CASSPPGQATPQYF
TRBV24-1	TRBJ2-1	-	TRBD1	TGTGCCACCAGTGACGGGACAGGGGTTTCCAATGAGCAGTTCTTC	CATSDGTGVSNEQFF
TRBV11-2	TRBJ1-4	few	-	TGTGCCAGCAGCTTAGCAATGGTCACGCAACTGTTTTTT	CASSLAMVTQLFF
TRBV20-1	TRBJ1-2	few	-	TGCAGTGCTAGGGGGGCACAACTAAGCTATGGCTACACCTTC	CSARGAQLSYGYTF
TRBV27	TRBJ1-1	-	-	TGTGCCAGCAGTTTAAGATCATCGAGCACTGAAGCTTTCTTT	CASSLRSSSTEAFF
TRBV3-1	TRBJ1-2	-	-	TGTGCCAGCAGCCCGGCCCCGGACAGCTCCTATGGCTACACCTTC	CASSPAPDSSYGYTF
TRBV7-3	TRBJ1-1	few	-	TGTGCCAGCAGGCTAAGCGGGGGCGCGGAAGCTTTCTTT	CASRLSGGAEAFF
TRBV10-3	TRBJ2-3	many	TRBD2	TGTGCCACCGCCGATGGGACTAGACCTGGCACAGATACGCAGTATTTT	CATADGTRPGTDTQYF
TRBV6-1	TRBJ2-6	-	-	TGTGCCAGCAGTCCCCTGGGACCGAACTCTGGGGCCAACGTCCTGACTTTC	CASSPLGPNSGANVLTF
TRBV4-1	TRBJ2-7	once	-	TGCGCCAGCAGCGAGGGAGGAGGCATAGCCGTGAGGTCCTACGAGCAGTACTTC	CASSEGGGIAVRSYEQYF